The rows below give T cell receptor beta chains drawn from one sample of a study of CD8 T cells in ankylosing spondylitis. TCRdb processed the 5' RACE reads anew with MiXCR; each CDR3 protein has one entry. Of 400,000 to 450,000 distinct CDR3 sequences listed, roughly 18% are singletons. Sequenced sample: blood, either unsorted or a sorted T cell fraction (not recorded which). All receptors come from a male donor with ankylosing spondylitis. CDR3s include the opening cysteine and the closing phenylalanine or tryptophan. Fields, in order: D gene, V gene, clone size, J gene, CDR3 protein, CDR3 DNA. D genes are given only for firm matches. Size tells how often a clone was seen (once, few, many) or the class of an expanded clone, and some rows leave it out.

NA	TRBV20-1	NA	TRBJ1-5	CSASRQASNQPQHF	TGCAGTGCAAGCAGACAGGCCTCAAATCAGCCCCAGCATTTT
TRBD1	TRBV29-1	NA	TRBJ2-6	CSVVRQGNSGANVLTF	TGCAGCGTAGTAAGACAGGGCAACTCTGGGGCCAACGTCCTGACTTTC
NA	TRBV27	NA	TRBJ1-1	CASSPSHPGAGEAFF	TGTGCCAGCAGTCCCTCACACCCCGGGGCGGGTGAAGCTTTCTTT
TRBD1	TRBV28	few	TRBJ1-5	CASSRRQGANSNQPQHF	TGTGCCAGCAGTCGCCGCCAGGGGGCAAATAGCAATCAGCCCCAGCATTTT
TRBD1	TRBV12-3/TRBV12-4	NA	TRBJ1-2	CASSRPGQRNYGYTF	TGTGCCAGCAGCCGCCCGGGACAGAGGAACTATGGCTACACCTTC
TRBD1	TRBV24-1	few	TRBJ1-3	CATSDSPGGNRNTIYF	TGTGCCACCAGTGATTCCCCAGGGGGAAACCGAAACACCATATATTTT
NA	TRBV5-8	NA	TRBJ1-2	CASSLAEALYGYTF	TGTGCCAGCAGCTTGGCCGAGGCTCTCTATGGCTACACCTTC
NA	TRBV7-9	many	TRBJ1-5	CASSLALGQPQHF	TGTGCCAGCAGCTTAGCGCTCGGACAGCCCCAGCATTTT
NA	TRBV6-1	few	TRBJ1-5	CASSGTPASNQPQHF	TGTGCCAGCAGTGGGACACCCGCCAGCAATCAGCCCCAGCATTTT
TRBD1	TRBV20-1	many	TRBJ1-6	CSGRGEINSPLHF	TGCAGCGGCAGGGGGGAAATTAATTCACCCCTCCACTTT
NA	TRBV5-8	few	TRBJ1-2	CASSFLGVNYGYTF	TGTGCCAGCAGCTTTTTGGGGGTTAACTATGGCTACACCTTC
TRBD1	TRBV7-2	few	TRBJ1-1	CASSKRGQATAEAFF	TGTGCCAGCAGCAAGAGGGGACAGGCTACCGCTGAAGCTTTCTTT
NA	TRBV14	NA	TRBJ1-1	CASSQGTARAFF	TGTGCCAGCAGCCAAGGGACAGCGCGGGCTTTCTTT
NA	TRBV11-2	NA	TRBJ2-3	CASSSGLWGTDTQYF	TGTGCCAGCAGCTCAGGTCTTTGGGGCACAGATACGCAGTATTTT
TRBD2	TRBV5-1	few	TRBJ2-1	CASSLGALSGVEEQFF	TGCGCCAGCAGCTTGGGGGCGCTTAGCGGGGTAGAAGAGCAGTTCTTC
NA	TRBV3-1	many	TRBJ1-5	CASSQAGTRQPQHF	TGTGCCAGCAGCCAAGCTGGGACTCGTCAGCCCCAGCATTTT
TRBD2	TRBV2	NA	TRBJ2-7	CASTREGRYEQYF	TGTGCCAGCACCCGGGAGGGTCGTTACGAGCAGTACTTC
NA	TRBV25-1	few	TRBJ1-2	CASSESYGNYGYTF	TGTGCCAGCAGTGAATCATACGGAAACTATGGCTACACCTTC
NA	TRBV5-1	many	TRBJ2-7	CASSLNAYEQYF	TGCGCCAGCAGCTTGAACGCCTACGAGCAGTACTTC
NA	TRBV7-2	NA	TRBJ2-2	CASSLEVSRPGELFF	TGTGCCAGCAGCTTAGAGGTTTCAAGACCCGGGGAGCTGTTTTTT
NA	TRBV2	few	TRBJ1-1	CASTVNTEAFF	TGTGCCAGCACTGTGAACACTGAAGCTTTCTTT
NA	TRBV10-3	many	TRBJ2-1	CAISDIGYNEQFF	TGTGCCATCAGCGACATTGGATACAATGAGCAGTTCTTC
NA	TRBV20-1	many	TRBJ1-1	CSARQNTEAFF	TGCAGTGCTAGACAGAACACTGAAGCTTTCTTT
NA	TRBV12-3/TRBV12-4	NA	TRBJ1-2	CASSVSGSGYTF	TGTGCCAGCAGCGTCAGCGGTTCTGGCTACACCTTC
TRBD2	TRBV28	few	TRBJ2-5	CASSLAAGGVVTQYF	TGTGCCAGCAGTTTAGCAGCGGGAGGTGTCGTGACCCAGTACTTC
NA	TRBV20-1	few	TRBJ1-1	CSAGTLGIEAFF	TGCAGTGCGGGCACCTTGGGCATTGAAGCTTTCTTT
NA	TRBV5-1	NA	TRBJ1-5	CASSPGTLGNQPQHF	TGCGCCAGCAGTCCCGGGACGTTGGGCAATCAGCCCCAGCATTTT
NA	TRBV7-9	few	TRBJ2-3	CASTPGETDTQYF	TGTGCCAGCACCCCAGGGGAGACAGATACGCAGTATTTT